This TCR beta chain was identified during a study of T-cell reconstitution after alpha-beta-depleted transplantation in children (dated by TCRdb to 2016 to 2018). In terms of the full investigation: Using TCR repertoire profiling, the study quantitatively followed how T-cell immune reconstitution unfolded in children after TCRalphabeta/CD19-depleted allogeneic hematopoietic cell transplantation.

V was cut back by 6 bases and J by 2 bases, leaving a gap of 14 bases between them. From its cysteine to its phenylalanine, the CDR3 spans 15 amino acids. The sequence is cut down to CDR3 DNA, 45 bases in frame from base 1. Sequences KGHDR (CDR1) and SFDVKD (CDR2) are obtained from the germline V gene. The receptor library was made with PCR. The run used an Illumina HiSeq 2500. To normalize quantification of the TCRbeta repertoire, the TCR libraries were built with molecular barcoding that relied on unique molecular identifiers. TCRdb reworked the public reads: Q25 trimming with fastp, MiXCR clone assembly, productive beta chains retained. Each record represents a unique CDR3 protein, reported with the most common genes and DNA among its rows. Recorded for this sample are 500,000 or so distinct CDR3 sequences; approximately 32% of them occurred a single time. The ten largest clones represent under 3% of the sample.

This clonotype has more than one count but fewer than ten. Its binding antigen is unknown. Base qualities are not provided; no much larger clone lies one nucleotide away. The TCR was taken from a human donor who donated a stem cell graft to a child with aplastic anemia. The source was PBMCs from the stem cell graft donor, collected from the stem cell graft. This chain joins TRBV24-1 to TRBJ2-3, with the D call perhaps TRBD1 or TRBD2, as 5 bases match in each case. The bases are TGTGCCACCAGTCCCGGGGCCACAACCACAGATACGCAGTATTTT. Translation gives CATSPGATTTDTQYF.